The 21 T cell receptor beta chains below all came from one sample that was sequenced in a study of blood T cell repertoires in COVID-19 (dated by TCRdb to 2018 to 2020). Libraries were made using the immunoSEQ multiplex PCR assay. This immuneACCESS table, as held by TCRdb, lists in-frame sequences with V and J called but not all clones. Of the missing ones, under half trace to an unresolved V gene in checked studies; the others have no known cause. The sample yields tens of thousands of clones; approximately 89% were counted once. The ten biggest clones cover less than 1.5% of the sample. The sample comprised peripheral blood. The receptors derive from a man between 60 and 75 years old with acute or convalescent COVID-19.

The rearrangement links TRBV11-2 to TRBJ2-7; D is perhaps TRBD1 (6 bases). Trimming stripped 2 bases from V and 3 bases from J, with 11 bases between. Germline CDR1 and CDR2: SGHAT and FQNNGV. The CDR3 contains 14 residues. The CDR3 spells CASSLSSGVYEQYF. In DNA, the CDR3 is TGTGCCAGCAGCTTAAGTTCAGGGGTCTACGAGCAGTACTTC.

The CDR3 coding sequence is TGTGCCAGCAGTTACCGTGGGACAGAGAGAGTATATGGCTACACCTTC. Translation gives CASSYRGTERVYGYTF. The chain uses TRBV6-5 and TRBJ1-2; 7 bases match TRBD1. This CDR3 has 16 amino acids. Germline loops: CDR1 MNHEY, CDR2 SVGAGI. V shed 2 bases, J shed 5 bases, and the junction held 11 bases outside the gene matches.

CDR3 amino acids: CASSGLRANTEAFF. The CDR3 nucleotides are TGTGCCAGCAGCGGACTCCGGGCAAACACTGAAGCTTTCTTT. V and J are TRBV14 and TRBJ1-1; D is unresolved. Between the trimmed V and J ends, which lost 5 bases and 2 bases, there was a span of 12 bases. CDR3 size: 14 residues. CDR1 and CDR2 from the germline V gene are SGHDN and FVKESK.

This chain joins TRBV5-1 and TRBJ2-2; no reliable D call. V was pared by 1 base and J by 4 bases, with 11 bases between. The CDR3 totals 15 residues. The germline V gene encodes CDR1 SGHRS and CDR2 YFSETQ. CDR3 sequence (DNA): TGCGCCAGCAGCTTGTCGCTCCCGGGCACCGGGGAGCTGTTTTTT. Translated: CASSLSLPGTGELFF.

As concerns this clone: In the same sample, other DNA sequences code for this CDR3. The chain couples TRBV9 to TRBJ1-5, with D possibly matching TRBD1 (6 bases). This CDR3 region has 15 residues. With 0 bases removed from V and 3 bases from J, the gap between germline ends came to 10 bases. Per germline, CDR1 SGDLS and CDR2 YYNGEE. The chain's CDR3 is CASSVGQGSNQPQHF. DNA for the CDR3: TGTGCCAGCAGCGTAGGGCAGGGGTCCAATCAGCCCCAGCATTTT.

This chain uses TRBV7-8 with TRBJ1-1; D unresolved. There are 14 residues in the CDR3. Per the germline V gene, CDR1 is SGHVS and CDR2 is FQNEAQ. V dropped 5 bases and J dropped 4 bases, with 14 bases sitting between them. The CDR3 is CASSPQDSSTEAFF. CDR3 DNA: TGTGCCAGCAGCCCCCAGGACTCGTCCACTGAAGCTTTCTTT. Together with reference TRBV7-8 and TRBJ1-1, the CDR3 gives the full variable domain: GAGVSQSPRYKVAKRGQDVALRCDPISGHVSLFWYQQALGQGPEFLTYFQNEAQLDKSGLPSDRFFAERPEGSVSTLKIQRTQQEDSAVYLCASSPQDSSTEAFFGQGTRLTVV.

The CDR3 DNA reads as TGTGCCAGCAGCTCCAGAGGACAGTACACCGGGGAGCTGTTTTTT. It codes for CASSSRGQYTGELFF. The chain carries TRBV5-4 and TRBJ2-2; TRBD1 is a possible D gene (6 bases). Germline V CDR1 and CDR2: SGHNT, YYREEE (reference sequence). Trimming removed 3 bases from V and 3 bases from J, with 12 bases in between. The CDR3 contains 15 residues. Together with reference TRBV5-4 and TRBJ2-2, the CDR3 gives the full variable domain: ETGVTQSPTHLIKTRGQQVTLRCSSQSGHNTVSWYQQALGQGPQFIFQYYREEENGRGNFPPRFSGLQFPNYSSELNVNALELDDSALYLCASSSRGQYTGELFFGEGSRLTVL.

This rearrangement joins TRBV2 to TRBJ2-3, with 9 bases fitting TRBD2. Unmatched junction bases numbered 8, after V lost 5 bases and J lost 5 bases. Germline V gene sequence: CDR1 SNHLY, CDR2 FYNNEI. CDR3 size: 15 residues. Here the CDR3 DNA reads TGTGCCAGCAGTCGCGGGGGGGCCGGGGGAGATACGCAGTATTTT. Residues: CASSRGGAGGDTQYF.

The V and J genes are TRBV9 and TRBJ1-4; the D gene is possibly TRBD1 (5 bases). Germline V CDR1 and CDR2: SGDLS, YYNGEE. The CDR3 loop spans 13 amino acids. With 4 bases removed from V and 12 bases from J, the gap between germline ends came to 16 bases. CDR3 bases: TGTGCCAGCAGCCCCGGGGGGGGAATACAACTGTTTTTT. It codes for CASSPGGGIQLFF. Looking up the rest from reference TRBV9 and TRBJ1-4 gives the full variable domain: DSGVTQTPKHLITATGQRVTLRCSPRSGDLSVYWYQQSLDQGLQFLIQYYNGEERAKGNILERFSAQQFPDLHSELNLSSLELGDSALYFCASSPGGGIQLFFGSGTQLSVL.

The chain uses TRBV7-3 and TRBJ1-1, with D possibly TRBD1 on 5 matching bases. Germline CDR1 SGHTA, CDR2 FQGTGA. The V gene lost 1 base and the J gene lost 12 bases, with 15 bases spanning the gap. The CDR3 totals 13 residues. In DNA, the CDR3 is TGTGCCAGCAGCTTAAGCAGGACAACGAATCCTTTCTTT. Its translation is CASSLSRTTNPFF. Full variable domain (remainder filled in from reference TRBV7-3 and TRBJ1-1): GAGVSQTPSNKVTEKGKYVELRCDPISGHTALYWYRQSLGQGPEFLIYFQGTGAADDSGLPNDRFFAVRPEGSVSTLKIQRTERGDSAVYLCASSLSRTTNPFFGQGTRLTVV.

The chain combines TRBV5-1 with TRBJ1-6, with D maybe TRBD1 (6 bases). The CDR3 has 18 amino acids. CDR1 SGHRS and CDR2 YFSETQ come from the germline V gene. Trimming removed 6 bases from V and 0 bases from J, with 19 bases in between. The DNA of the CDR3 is TGCGCCAGCAAACCGGGGGGCCCATCAGGCTCCTATAATTCACCCCTCCACTTT. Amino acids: CASKPGGPSGSYNSPLHF.

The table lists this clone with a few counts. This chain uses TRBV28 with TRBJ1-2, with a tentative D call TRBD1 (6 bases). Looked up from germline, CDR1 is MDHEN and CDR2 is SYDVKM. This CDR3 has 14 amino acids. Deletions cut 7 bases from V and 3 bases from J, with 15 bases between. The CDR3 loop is CASTLTGHDYGYTF. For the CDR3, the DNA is TGTGCCAGCACCCTTACAGGGCATGACTATGGCTACACCTTC.

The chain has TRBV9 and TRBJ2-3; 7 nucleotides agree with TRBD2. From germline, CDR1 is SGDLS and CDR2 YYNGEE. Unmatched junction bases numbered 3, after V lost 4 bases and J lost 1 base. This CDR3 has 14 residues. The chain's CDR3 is CASSTRGGTDTQYF. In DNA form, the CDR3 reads TGTGCCAGCAGCACCCGGGGGGGCACAGATACGCAGTATTTT.

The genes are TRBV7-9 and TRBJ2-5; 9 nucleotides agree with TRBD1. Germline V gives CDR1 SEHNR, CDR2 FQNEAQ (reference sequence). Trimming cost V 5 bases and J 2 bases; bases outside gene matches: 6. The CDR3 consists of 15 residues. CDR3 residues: CASSPTGGMQETQYF. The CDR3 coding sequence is TGTGCCAGCAGCCCGACAGGGGGGATGCAAGAGACCCAGTACTTC.

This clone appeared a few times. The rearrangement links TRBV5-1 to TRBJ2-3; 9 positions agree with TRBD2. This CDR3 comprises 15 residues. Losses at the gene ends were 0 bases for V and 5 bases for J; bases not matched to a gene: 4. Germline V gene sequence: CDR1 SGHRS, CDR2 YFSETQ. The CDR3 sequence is CASSLVPAGGDTQYF. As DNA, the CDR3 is TGCGCCAGCAGCTTGGTACCAGCGGGGGGAGATACGCAGTATTTT.

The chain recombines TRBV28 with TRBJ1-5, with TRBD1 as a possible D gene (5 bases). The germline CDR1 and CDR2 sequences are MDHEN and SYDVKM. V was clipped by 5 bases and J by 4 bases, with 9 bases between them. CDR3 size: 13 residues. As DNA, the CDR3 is TGTGCCAGCAGTGGCCCAGGGAATCAGCCCCAGCATTTT. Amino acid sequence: CASSGPGNQPQHF. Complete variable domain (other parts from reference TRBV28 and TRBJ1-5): DVKVTQSSRYLVKRTGEKVFLECVQDMDHENMFWYRQDPGLGLRLIYFSYDVKMKEKGDIPEGYSVSREKKERFSLILESASTNQTSMYLCASSGPGNQPQHFGDGTRLSIL.

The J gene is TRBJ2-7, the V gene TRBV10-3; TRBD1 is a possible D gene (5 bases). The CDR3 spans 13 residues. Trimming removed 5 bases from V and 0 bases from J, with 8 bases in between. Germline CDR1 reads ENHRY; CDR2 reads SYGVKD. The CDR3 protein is CAISRQRSYEQYF. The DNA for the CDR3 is TGTGCCATCAGTAGACAGCGCTCCTACGAGCAGTACTTC.

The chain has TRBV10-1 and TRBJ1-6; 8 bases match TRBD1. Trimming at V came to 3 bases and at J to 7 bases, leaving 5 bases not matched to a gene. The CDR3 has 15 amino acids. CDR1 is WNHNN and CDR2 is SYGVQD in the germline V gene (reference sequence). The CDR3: CASSDRTGTNSPLHF. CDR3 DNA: TGCGCCAGCAGTGACCGGACAGGGACCAATTCACCCCTCCACTTT.

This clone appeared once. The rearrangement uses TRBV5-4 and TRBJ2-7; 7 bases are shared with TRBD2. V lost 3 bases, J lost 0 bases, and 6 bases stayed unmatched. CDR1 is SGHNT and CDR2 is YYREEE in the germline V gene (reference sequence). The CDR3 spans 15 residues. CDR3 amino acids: CASSSSGGFSYEQYF. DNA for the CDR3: TGTGCCAGCAGCTCGTCGGGGGGTTTCTCCTACGAGCAGTACTTC.

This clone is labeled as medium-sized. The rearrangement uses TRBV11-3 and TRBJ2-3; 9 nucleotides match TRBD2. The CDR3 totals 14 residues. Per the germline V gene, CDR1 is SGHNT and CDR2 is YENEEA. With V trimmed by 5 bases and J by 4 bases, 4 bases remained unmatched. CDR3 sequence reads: CASSIGTSSDTQYF. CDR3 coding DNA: TGTGCCAGCAGCATCGGGACTAGCTCAGATACGCAGTATTTT.

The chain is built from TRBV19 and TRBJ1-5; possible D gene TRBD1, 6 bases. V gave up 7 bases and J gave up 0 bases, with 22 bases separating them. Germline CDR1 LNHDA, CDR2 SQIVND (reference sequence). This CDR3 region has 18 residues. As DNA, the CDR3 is TGTGCCAGTATCAAAGGGTCAGGGGACCACTATAGCAATCAGCCCCAGCATTTT. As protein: CASIKGSGDHYSNQPQHF.